This TCR beta chain was identified during a study of shared clonotypes between healthy human individuals. Looking at the study overall: Those who served as donors were a couple of women and a few men between the ages of 18 and 49. Points from the study as a whole: Sequencing depth was predicted to influence how clonotypes are shared among donors.

On sorted subsets, replicate PCRs used 200 to 250 ng DNA, or roughly 30,000 T cell genomes. Data came from immunoSEQ multiplex PCR; TCRdb stores just in-frame clones and leaves some out. This sample yields about 1,900,000 clones, of which about 95% are seen a single time; around 1.2% belongs to the top ten. As to this clone: Its antigen is unidentified.

Naivety among CD8 cells was defined by CD45RO negativity and positive CCR7 selection, thereby excluding terminally differentiated effector memory CD45RA+ cells. Per the germline V gene, CDR1 is SEHNR and CDR2 is FQNEAQ (reference sequence). This CDR3 is built from 14 residues. Trimming took off 5 bases at V and 15 bases at J, with 23 bases between the two ends. The rearrangement links TRBV7-9 to TRBJ2-1, with D maybe TRBD2 (6 bases). Sequences were obtained from naive CD8+ T cells sorted from blood. The TCR sequence derives from a man younger than 35 in good health. The CDR3 bases are TGTGCCAGCAGCCCGACTTGGGACTCCCTTTCAGTGTTCTTC. It encodes CASSPTWDSLSVFF.